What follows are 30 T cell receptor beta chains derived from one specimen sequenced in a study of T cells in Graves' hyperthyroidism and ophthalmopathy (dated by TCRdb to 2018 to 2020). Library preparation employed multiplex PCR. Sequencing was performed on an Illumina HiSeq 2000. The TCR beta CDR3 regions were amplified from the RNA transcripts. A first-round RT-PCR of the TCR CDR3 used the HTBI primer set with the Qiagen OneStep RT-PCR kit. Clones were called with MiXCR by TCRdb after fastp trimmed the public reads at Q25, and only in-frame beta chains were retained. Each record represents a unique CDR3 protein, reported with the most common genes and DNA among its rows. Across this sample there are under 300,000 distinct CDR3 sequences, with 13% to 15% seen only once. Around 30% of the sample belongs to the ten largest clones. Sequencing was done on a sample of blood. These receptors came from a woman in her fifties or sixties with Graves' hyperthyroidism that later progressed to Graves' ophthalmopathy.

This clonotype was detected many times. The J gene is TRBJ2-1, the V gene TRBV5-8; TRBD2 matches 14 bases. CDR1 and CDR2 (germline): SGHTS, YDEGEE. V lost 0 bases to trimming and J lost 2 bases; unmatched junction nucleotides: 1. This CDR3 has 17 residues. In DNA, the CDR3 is TGTGCCAGCAGCTTGGGACTAGCGGGAGGGCCCTACAATGAGCAGTTCTTC. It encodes CASSLGLAGGPYNEQFF.

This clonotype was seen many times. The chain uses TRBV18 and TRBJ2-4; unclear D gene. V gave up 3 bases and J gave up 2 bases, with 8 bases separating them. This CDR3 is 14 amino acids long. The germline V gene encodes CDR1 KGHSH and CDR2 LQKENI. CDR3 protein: CASSPNITKNIQYF. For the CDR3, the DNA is TGTGCCAGCTCACCCAACATAACCAAAAACATTCAGTACTTC.

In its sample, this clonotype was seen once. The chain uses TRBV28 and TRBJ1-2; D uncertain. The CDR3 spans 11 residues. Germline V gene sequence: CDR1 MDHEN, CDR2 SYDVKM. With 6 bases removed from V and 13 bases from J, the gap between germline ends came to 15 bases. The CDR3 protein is CASRTGPAFTF. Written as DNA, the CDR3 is TGTGCCAGCAGGACCGGACCCGCGTTCACCTTC.

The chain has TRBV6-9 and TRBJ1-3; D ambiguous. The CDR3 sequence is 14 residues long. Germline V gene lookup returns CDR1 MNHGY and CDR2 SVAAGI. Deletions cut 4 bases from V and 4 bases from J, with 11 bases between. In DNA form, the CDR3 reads TGTGCCAGCAGTTCCCCTCGGTCCGGAAACACCATATATTTT. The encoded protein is CASSSPRSGNTIYF.

This CDR3 is CASSGAGRETQYF. CDR3 sequence (DNA): TGTGCCAGCAGCGGGGCCGGGAGAGAGACCCAGTACTTC. The V gene is TRBV9, the J gene TRBJ2-5; D may be TRBD2 (6 bases). Deletions cut 3 bases from V and 4 bases from J, with 10 bases between. CDR3 length: 13 amino acids. Looked up from germline, CDR1 is SGDLS and CDR2 is YYNGEE.

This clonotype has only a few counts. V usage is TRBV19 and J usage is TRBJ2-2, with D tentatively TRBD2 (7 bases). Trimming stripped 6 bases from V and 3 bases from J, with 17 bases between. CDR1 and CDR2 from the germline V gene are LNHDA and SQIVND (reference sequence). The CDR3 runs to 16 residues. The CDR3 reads CASSGGLSIYTGELFF. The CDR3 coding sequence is TGTGCCAGTAGCGGGGGGCTATCGATATACACCGGGGAGCTGTTTTTT. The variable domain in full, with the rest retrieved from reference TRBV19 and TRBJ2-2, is DGGITQSPKYLFRKEGQNVTLSCEQNLNHDAMYWYRQDPGQGLRLIYYSQIVNDFQKGDIAEGYSVSREKKESFPLTVTSAQKNPTAFYLCASSGGLSIYTGELFFGEGSRLTVL.

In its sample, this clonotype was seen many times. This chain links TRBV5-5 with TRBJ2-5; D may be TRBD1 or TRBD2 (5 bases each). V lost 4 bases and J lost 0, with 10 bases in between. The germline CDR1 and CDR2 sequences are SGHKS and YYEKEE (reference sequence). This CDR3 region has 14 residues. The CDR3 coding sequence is TGTGCCAGCAGCACGGGACGGTACCAAGAGACCCAGTACTTC. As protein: CASSTGRYQETQYF.

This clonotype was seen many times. The CDR3 DNA sequence: TGTGCCAGCAGCCTTACGCTAGATGAAGCTTTCTTT. Its translation: CASSLTLDEAFF. The gene calls are TRBV16 and TRBJ1-1; unclear D gene. CDR1 is KGHSY, CDR2 FQNENV, per germline. Trimming took off 4 bases at V and 7 bases at J, with 10 bases between the two ends. CDR3 length: 12 residues.

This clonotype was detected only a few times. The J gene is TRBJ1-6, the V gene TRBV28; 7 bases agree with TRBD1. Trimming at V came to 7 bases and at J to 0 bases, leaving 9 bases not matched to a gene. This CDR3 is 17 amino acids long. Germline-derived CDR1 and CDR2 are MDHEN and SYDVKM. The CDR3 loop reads CASIRGSGGSYNSPLHF. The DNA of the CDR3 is TGTGCCAGCATTAGGGGGTCAGGGGGCTCCTATAATTCACCCCTCCACTTT.

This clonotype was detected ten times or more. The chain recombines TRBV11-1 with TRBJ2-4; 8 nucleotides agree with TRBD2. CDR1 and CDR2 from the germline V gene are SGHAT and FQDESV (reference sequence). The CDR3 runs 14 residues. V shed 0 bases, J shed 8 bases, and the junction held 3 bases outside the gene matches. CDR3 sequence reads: CASSLASGNDIQYF. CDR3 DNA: TGTGCCAGCAGCTTAGCTAGCGGGAACGACATTCAGTACTTC.

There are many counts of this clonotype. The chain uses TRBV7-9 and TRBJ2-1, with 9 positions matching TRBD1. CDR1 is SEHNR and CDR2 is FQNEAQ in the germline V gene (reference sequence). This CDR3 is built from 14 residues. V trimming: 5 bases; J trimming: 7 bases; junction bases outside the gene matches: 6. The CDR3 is CASSRQGTGNEQFF. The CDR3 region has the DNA TGTGCCAGCAGCCGACAGGGGACAGGGAATGAGCAGTTCTTC.

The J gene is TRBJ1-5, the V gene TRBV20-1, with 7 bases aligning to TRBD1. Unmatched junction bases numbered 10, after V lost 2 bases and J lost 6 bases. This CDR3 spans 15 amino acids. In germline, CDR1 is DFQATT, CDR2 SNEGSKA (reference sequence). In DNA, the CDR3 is TGCAGTGCTAGAAACCACCGGACAGGTAGTCAGCCCCAGCATTTT. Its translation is CSARNHRTGSQPQHF.

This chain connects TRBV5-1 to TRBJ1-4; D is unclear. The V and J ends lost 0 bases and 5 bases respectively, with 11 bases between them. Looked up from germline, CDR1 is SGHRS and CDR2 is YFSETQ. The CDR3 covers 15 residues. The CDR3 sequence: CASSLAVAGNEKLFF. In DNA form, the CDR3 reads TGCGCCAGCAGCTTGGCTGTCGCTGGGAATGAAAAACTGTTTTTT. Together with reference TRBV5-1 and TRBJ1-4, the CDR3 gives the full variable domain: KAGVTQTPRYLIKTRGQQVTLSCSPISGHRSVSWYQQTPGQGLQFLFEYFSETQRNKGNFPGRFSGRQFSNSRSEMNVSTLELGDSALYLCASSLAVAGNEKLFFGSGTQLSVL.

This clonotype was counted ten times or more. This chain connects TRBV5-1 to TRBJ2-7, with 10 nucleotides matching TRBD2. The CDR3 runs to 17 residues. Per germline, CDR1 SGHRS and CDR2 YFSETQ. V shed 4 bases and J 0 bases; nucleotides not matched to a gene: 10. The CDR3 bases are TGCGCCAGCAGCGCGGGCCGGACTAGCGGTAACTCCTACGAGCAGTACTTC. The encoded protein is CASSAGRTSGNSYEQYF.

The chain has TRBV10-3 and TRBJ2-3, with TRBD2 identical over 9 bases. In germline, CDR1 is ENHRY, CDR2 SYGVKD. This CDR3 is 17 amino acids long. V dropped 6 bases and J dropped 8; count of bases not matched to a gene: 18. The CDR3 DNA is TGTGCCATCAGGCAGACAGCTTCCTCGGCGGGAGGGGGTACGCAGTATTTT. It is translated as CAIRQTASSAGGGTQYF.

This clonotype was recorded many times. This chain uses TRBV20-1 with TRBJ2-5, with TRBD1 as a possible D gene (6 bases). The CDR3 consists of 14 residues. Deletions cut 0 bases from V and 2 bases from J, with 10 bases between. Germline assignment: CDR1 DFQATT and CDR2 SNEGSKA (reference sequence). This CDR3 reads CSARDAQGQETQYF. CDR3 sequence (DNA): TGCAGTGCTAGAGATGCGCAGGGGCAAGAGACCCAGTACTTC.

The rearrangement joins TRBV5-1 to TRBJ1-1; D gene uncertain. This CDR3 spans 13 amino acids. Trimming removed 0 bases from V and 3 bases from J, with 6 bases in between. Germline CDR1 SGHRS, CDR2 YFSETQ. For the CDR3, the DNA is TGCGCCAGCAGCTTGGTTCGGTACACTGAAGCTTTCTTT. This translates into CASSLVRYTEAFF.

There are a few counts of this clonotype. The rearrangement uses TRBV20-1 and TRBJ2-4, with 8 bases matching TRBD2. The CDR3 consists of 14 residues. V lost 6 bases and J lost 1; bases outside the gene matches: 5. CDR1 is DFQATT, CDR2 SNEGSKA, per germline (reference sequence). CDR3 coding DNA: TGCAGTGCCACCGGGAGGGTGGCCAAAAACATTCAGTACTTC. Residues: CSATGRVAKNIQYF.

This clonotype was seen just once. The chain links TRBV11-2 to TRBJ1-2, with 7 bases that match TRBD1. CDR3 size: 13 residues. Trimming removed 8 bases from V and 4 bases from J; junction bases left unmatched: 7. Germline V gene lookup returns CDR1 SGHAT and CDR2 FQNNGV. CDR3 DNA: TGTGCCAGCGGTGCAGGGACAGCCTATGGCTACACCTTC. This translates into CASGAGTAYGYTF.

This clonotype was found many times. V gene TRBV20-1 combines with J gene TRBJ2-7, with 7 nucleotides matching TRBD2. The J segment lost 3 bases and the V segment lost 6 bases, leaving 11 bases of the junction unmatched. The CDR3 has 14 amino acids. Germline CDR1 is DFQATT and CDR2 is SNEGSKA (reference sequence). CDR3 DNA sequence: TGCAGTGCAACCCGTGGGGGGGAGATCTACGAGCAGTACTTC. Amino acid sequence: CSATRGGEIYEQYF.

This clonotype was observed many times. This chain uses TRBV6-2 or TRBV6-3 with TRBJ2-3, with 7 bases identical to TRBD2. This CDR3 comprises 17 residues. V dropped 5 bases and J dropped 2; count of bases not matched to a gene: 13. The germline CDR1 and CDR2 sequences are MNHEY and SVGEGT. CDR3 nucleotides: TGTGCCAGCAGTCCCGGAGGTCTAGCGGCCCTCACAGATACGCAGTATTTT. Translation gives CASSPGGLAALTDTQYF.

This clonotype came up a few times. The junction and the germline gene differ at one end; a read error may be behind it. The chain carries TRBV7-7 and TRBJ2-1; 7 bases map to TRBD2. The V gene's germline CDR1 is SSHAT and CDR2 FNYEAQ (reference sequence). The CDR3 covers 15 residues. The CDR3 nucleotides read TGTGCTAGCAGCTTACTAGCGTCGACCTACAATGAGCAGTTCTTC. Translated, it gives CASSLLASTYNEQFF.

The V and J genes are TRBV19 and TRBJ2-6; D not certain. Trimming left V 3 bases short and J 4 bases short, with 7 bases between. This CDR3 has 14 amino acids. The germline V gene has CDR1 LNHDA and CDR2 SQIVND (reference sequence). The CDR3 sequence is CASSMGYGANVLTF. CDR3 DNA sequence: TGTGCCAGTAGTATGGGTTACGGGGCCAACGTCCTGACTTTC.

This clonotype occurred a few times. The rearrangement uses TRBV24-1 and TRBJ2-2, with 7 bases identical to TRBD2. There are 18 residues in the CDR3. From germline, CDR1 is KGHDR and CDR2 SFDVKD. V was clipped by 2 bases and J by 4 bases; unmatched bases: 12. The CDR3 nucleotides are TGTGCCACCAGTGATTCCAGTCGGACGGGGGGAAGCACCGGGGAGCTGTTTTTT. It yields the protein CATSDSSRTGGSTGELFF.

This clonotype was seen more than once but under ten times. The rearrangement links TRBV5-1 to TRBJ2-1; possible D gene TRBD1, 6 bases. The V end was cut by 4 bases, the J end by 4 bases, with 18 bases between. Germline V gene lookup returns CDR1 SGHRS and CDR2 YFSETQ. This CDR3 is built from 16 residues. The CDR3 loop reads CASSDLGGGRYNEQFF. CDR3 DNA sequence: TGCGCCAGCAGCGATTTAGGGGGTGGAAGGTACAATGAGCAGTTCTTC. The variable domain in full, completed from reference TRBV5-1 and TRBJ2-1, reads KAGVTQTPRYLIKTRGQQVTLSCSPISGHRSVSWYQQTPGQGLQFLFEYFSETQRNKGNFPGRFSGRQFSNSRSEMNVSTLELGDSALYLCASSDLGGGRYNEQFFGPGTRLTVL.

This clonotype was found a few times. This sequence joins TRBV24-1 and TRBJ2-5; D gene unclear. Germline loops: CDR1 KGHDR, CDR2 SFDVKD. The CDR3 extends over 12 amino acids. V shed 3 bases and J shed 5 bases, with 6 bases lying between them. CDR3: CATSDPSETQYF. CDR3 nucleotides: TGTGCCACCAGTGATCCTAGTGAGACCCAGTACTTC.

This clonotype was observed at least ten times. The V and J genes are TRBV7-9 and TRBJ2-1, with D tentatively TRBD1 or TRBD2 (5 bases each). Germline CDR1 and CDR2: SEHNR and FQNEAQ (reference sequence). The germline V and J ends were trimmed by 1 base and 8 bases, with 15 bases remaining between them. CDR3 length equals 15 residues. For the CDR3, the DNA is TGTGCCAGCAGCTTAGGGGGGACCCACATGGATGAGCAGTTCTTC. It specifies CASSLGGTHMDEQFF.

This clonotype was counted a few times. The CDR3 region has the DNA TGTGCCAGCAGCTTAGGATTCCGGGGGTCAACAGATACGCAGTATTTT. Protein: CASSLGFRGSTDTQYF. The chain is built from TRBV13 and TRBJ2-3; D may be TRBD2 (6 bases). The V gene's germline CDR1 is PRHDT and CDR2 FYEKMQ (reference sequence). The CDR3 is 16 residues long. V was cut by 0 bases and J by 3 bases, with 13 bases left in between.

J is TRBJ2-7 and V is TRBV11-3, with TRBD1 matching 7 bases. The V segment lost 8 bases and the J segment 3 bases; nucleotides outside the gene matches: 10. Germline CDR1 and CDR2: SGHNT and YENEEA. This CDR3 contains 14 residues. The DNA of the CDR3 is TGTGCCAGCGGCACCGGGACAGAAGACTACGAGCAGTACTTC. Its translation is CASGTGTEDYEQYF.

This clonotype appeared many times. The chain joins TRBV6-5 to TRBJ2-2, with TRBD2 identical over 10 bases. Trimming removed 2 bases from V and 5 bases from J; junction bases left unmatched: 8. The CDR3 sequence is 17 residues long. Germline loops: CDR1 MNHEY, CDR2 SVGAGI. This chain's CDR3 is CASSYDDLAGETGELFF. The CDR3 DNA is TGTGCCAGCAGTTACGACGACCTAGCGGGAGAAACCGGGGAGCTGTTTTTT.